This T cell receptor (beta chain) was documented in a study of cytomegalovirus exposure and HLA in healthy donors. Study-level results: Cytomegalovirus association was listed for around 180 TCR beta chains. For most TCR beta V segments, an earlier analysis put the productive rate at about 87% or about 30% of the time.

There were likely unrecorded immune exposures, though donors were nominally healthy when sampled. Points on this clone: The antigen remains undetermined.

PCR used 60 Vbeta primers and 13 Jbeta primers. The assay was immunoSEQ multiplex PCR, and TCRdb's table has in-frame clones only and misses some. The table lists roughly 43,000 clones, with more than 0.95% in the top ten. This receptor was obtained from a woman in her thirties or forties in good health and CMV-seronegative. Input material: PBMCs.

CDR3 in amino acids: CASSPRVQFF. The DNA of the CDR3 is TGTGCCAGCAGCCCCCGTGTGCAGTTCTTC. The V gene is TRBV9, the J gene TRBJ2-1; D unclear. The CDR3 totals 10 residues. With 4 bases removed from V and 12 bases from J, the gap between germline ends came to 8 bases. The germline gives CDR1 SGDLS, CDR2 YYNGEE.